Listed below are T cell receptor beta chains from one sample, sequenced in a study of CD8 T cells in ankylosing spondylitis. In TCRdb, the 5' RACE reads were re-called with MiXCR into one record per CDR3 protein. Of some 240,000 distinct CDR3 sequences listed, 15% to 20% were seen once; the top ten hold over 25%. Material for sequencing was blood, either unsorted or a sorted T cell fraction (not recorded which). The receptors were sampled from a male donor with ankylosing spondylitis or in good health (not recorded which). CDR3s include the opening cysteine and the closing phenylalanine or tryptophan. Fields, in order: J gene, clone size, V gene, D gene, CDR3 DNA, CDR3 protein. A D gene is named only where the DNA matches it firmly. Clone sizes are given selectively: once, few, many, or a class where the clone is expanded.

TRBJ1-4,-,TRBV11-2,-,TGTGCCAGCAGCTCATATCCGCCCAGGGGAACGATTGACGAAAAACTGTTTTTT,CASSSYPPRGTIDEKLFF
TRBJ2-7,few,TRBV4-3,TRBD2,TGCGCCAGCAGCCAAGACCCGGGAGGGTTGTACGAGCAGTACTTC,CASSQDPGGLYEQYF
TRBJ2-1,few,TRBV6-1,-,TGTGCCAGCATGCCAGAGGGGTACAATGAGCAGTTCTTC,CASMPEGYNEQFF
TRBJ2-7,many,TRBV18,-,TGTGCCAGCTCACCACTGGGTACAGCCTACGAGCAGTACTTC,CASSPLGTAYEQYF
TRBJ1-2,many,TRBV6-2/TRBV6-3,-,TGTGCCAGCAGTTACTCGGAAGGCTACACCTTC,CASSYSEGYTF
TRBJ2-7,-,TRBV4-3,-,TGCGCCAGCAGCCAAGATAGAGAACTCATCTACGAGCAGTACTTC,CASSQDRELIYEQYF
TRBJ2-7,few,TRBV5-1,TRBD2,TGCGCCAGCAGAGTAGCGGGAGGGCCGTTGAACGAGCAGTACTTC,CASRVAGGPLNEQYF
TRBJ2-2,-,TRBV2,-,TGTGCCAGCAGTGAAATCCGTAGTAACACCGGGGAGCTGTTTTTT,CASSEIRSNTGELFF
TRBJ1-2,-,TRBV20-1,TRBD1,TGCAGTGCTAGAGACCCAGGGGGTAACTATGGCTACACCTTC,CSARDPGGNYGYTF
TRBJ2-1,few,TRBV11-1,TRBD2,TGTGCCAGCAGCTTAGGACCCTCAGCGGGGGCCGGGGATAATGAGCAGTTCTTC,CASSLGPSAGAGDNEQFF
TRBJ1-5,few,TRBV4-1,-,TGCGCCAGCAGCCAAGATGATGGGGTGCTGCCCCAGCATTTT,CASSQDDGVLPQHF
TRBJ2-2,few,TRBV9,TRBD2,TGTGCCAGCAGCCGATTAGCGGGAGCCACCGGGGAGCTGTTTTTT,CASSRLAGATGELFF
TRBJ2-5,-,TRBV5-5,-,TGTGCCAGCAGCTTGAATCAGGGAAGGCAGGAGACCCAGTACTTC,CASSLNQGRQETQYF
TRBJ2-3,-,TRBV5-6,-,TGTGCCAGCAGCTCCGGGATTTCAGATACGCAGTATTTT,CASSSGISDTQYF
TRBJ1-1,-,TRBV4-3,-,TGCGCCAGCAGCCAAGACCGCGGGTGGACTGAAGCTTTCTTT,CASSQDRGWTEAFF
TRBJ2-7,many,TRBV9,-,TGTGCCAGCAGCGCCCAGGGAGCCGCCTACGAGCAGTACTTC,CASSAQGAAYEQYF
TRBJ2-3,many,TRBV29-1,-,TGCAGCGCTGGGGATGCCCAAAGGACAGATACGCAGTATTTT,CSAGDAQRTDTQYF
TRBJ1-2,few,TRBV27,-,TGTGCCAGCAGTTTATCAGGACTTAACTATGGCTACACCTTC,CASSLSGLNYGYTF
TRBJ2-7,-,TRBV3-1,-,TGTGCCAGCAGCCTCGGACAAGAAGCCTCCGAGCAGTACTTC,CASSLGQEASEQYF
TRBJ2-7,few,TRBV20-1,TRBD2,TGCAGTGCTAGGAAATTAGCGGGAGCCCTATTAGAGCAGTACTTC,CSARKLAGALLEQYF
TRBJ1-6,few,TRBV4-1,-,TGCGCCAGCAGCCAAGAAGTACCCGAGGGGAATTCACCCCTCCACTTT,CASSQEVPEGNSPLHF
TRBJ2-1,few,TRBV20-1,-,TGCAGTGCCATGGGGGCCAGCTCCTACAATGAGCAGTTCTTC,CSAMGASSYNEQFF
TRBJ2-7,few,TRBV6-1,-,TGTGCCAGCAGTGACGTGGGGTTAACCTACGAGCAGTACTTC,CASSDVGLTYEQYF
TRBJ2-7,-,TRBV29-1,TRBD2,TGCAGCGTTGAATTGGTAGCGGGAGGGCACGAGCAGTACTTC,CSVELVAGGHEQYF
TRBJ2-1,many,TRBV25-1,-,TGTGCCAGCAGTGAGAGCGGACTAGAGCAGTTCTTC,CASSESGLEQFF
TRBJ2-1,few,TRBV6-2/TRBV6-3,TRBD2,TGTGCCAGCAGTAGCCCGTCGCTGAGGGTCGAACTAGCGGGAGGCTACAATGAGCAGTTCTTC,CASSSPSLRVELAGGYNEQFF
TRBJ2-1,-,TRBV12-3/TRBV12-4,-,TGTGCCAGCAGTTTACAGTACGCGGATGAGCAGTTCTTC,CASSLQYADEQFF
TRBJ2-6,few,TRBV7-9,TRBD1,TGTGCCAGCCTAATGACAGGGGACTCTGGGGCCAACGTCCTGACTTTC,CASLMTGDSGANVLTF
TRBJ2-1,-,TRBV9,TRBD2,TGTGCCAGCAGCCCGAGCGGGAGCTCGGGGAATGAGCAGTTCTTC,CASSPSGSSGNEQFF
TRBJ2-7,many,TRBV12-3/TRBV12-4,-,TGTGCCAGCAGTCCGACTACTACGAGCTCCTACGAGCAGTACTTC,CASSPTTTSSYEQYF
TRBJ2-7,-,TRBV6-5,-,TGTGCCAGCAGTTACTCGGCAGGGGATTGGACCTACGAGCAGTACTTC,CASSYSAGDWTYEQYF
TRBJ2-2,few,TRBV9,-,TGTGCCAGCGGGGATGGGCGTATCGACACCGGGGAGCTGTTTTTT,CASGDGRIDTGELFF
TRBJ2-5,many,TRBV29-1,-,TGCAGCGTTGAGGGCCTACCGGAGACCCAGTACTTC,CSVEGLPETQYF
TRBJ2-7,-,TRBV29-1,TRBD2,TGCAGCGTAACCGGGACTAGCGGGACCTACGAGCAGTACTTC,CSVTGTSGTYEQYF
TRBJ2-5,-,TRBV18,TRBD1,TGTGCCAGCTCACCGGTGACAGGGAATCAAGAGACCCAGTACTTC,CASSPVTGNQETQYF
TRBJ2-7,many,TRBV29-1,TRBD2,TGCAGCGTTGCTTCGGCGGGAGGGCCCGGGGAGCAGTACTTC,CSVASAGGPGEQYF
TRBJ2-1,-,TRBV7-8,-,TGTGCCAGCAGCTTAGTAACAGCTTACAATGAGCAGTTCTTC,CASSLVTAYNEQFF
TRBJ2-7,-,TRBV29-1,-,TGCAGCGTTGAAGGAGGGTTCGACGAGCAGTACTTC,CSVEGGFDEQYF
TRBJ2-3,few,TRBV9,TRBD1,TGTGCCAGCAGCGGACAGGGCGACTACTTAACGGATACGCAGTATTTT,CASSGQGDYLTDTQYF
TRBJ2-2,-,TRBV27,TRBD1,TGTGCCAGCAGTACGCGGGACAGGGAGAATACCGGGGAGCTGTTTTTT,CASSTRDRENTGELFF
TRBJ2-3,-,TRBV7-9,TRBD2,TGTGCCAGCAGCCCGCGACTAGCGGGAGAGTCTGATACGCAGTATTTT,CASSPRLAGESDTQYF
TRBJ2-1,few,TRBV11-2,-,TGTGCCAGCAGCTTCGAACCGCTCAATGAGCAGTTCTTC,CASSFEPLNEQFF
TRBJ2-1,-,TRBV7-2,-,TGTGCCAGCAGCTCGCCAGAGGACTACAATGAGCAGTTCTTC,CASSSPEDYNEQFF
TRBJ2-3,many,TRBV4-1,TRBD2,TGCGCCAGCAGCCAAGATGGCGGGAGGGCTAGCACAGATACGCAGTATTTT,CASSQDGGRASTDTQYF
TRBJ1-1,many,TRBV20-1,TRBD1,TGCAGTGCTAGGGAAGACAGGGTAAATAATGAAGCTTTCTTT,CSAREDRVNNEAFF
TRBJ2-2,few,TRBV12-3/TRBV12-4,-,TGTGCCAGCAGTCCGGACTGGAACACCGGGGAGCTGTTTTTT,CASSPDWNTGELFF
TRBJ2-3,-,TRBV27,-,TGTGCCAGCAGTACCTCTGATACGCAGTATTTT,CASSTSDTQYF
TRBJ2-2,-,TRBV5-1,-,TGCGCCAGCAGCTTGTCAGGGCACGCCACCGGGGAGCTGTTTTTT,CASSLSGHATGELFF
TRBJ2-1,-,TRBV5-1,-,TGCGCCAGCAGCTTGGCGCACGCGGGACTCTTGTACAATGAGCAGTTCTTC,CASSLAHAGLLYNEQFF
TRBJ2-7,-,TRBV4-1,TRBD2,TGCGCCAGCAGCCAAGGCGGGAGCTCCTACGAGCAGTACTTC,CASSQGGSSYEQYF
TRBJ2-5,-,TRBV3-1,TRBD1,TGTGCCAGCAGCCCCGGGACAGCCGTTCCCGAGACCCAGTACTTC,CASSPGTAVPETQYF